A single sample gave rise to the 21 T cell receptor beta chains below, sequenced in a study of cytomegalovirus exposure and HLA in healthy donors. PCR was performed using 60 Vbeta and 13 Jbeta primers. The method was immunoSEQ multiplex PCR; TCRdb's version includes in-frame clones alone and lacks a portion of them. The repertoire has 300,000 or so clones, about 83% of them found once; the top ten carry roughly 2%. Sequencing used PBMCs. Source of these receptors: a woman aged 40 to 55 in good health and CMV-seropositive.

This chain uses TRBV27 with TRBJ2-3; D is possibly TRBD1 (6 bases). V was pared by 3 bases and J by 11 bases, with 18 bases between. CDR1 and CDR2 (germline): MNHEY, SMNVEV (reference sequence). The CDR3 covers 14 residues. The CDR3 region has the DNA TGTGCCAGCAGTTTTGGCGCAGGGGCCGCTCTGCAGTATTTT. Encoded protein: CASSFGAGAALQYF.

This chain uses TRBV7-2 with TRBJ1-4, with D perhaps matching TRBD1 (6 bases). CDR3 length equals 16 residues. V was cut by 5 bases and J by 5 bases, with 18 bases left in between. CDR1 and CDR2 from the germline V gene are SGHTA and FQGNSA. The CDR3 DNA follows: TGTGCCAGCAGCCCCAGGGCAGGGGCCCCCAATGAAAAACTGTTTTTT. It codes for CASSPRAGAPNEKLFF.

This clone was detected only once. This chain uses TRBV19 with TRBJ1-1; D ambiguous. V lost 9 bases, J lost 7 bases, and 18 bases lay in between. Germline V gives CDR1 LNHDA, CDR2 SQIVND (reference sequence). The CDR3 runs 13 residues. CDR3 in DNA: TGTGCCAGGGACTTACAGAGGATCCTTGAAGCTTTCTTT. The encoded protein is CARDLQRILEAFF.

Here the CDR3 DNA reads TGTGCCTGGAGAAGCAGGGCCAATCAGCCCCAGCATTTT. Translated: CAWRSRANQPQHF. This chain connects TRBV30 to TRBJ1-5; weak D call: TRBD1 (5 bases). The germline V gene encodes CDR1 GTSNPN and CDR2 SVGIG (reference sequence). V was pared by 3 bases and J by 3 bases, with 9 bases between. CDR3 length: 13 residues.

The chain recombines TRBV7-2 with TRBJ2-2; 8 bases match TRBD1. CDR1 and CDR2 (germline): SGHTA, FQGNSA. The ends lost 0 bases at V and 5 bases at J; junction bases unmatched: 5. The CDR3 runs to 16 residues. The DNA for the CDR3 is TGTGCCAGCAGCTTAGCCGGACAGGGCGTAACCGGGGAGCTGTTTTTT. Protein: CASSLAGQGVTGELFF.

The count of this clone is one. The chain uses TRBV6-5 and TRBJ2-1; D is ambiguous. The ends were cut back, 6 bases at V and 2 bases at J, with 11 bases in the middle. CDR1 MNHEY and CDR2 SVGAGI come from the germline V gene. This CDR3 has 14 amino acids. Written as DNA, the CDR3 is TGTGCCAGCAGCCCCGCGGCCACCTACAATGAGCAGTTCTTC. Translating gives CASSPAATYNEQFF.

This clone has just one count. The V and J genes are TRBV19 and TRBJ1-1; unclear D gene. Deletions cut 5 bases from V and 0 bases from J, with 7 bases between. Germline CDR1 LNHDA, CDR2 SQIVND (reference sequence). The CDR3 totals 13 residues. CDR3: CASSVWLNTEAFF. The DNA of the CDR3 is TGTGCCAGTAGTGTTTGGCTGAACACTGAAGCTTTCTTT.

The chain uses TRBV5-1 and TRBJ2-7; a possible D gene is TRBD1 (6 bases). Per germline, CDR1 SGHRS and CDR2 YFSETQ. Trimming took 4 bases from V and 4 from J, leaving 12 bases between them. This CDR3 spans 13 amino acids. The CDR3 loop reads CASSLGQQYEQYF. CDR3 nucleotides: TGCGCCAGCAGCCTCGGACAGCAATACGAGCAGTACTTC.

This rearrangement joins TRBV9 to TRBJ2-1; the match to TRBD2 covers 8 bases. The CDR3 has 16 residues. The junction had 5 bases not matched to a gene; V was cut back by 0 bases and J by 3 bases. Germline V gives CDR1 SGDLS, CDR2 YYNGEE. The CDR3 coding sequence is TGTGCCAGCAGCGTAGGAATTAGCGGGAACTACAATGAGCAGTTCTTC. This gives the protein CASSVGISGNYNEQFF.

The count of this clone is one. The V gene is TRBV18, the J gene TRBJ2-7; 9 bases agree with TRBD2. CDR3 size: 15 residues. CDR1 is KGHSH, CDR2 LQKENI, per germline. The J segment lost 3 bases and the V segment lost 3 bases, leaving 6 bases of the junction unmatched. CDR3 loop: CASSPPSGIGYEQYF. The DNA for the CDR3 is TGTGCCAGCTCACCTCCTAGCGGGATCGGCTACGAGCAGTACTTC.

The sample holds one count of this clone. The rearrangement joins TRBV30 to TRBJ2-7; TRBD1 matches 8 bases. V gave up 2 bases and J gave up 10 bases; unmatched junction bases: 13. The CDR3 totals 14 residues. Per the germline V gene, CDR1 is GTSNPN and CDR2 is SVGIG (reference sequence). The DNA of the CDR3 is TGTGCCTGGAGTATGTCAGGGGGCATGGCCCCTCAGTACTTC. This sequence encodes CAWSMSGGMAPQYF.

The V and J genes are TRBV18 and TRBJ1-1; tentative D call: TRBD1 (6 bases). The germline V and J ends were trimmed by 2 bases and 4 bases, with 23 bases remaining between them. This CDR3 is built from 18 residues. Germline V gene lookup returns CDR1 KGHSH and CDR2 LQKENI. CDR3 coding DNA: TGTGCCAGCTCACCAATTCCCCCGGGCAGGGGTAAGACCACTGAAGCTTTCTTT. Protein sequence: CASSPIPPGRGKTTEAFF.

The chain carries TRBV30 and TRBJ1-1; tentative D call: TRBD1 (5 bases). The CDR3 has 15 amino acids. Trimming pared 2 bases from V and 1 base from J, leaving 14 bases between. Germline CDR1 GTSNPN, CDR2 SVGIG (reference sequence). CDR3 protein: CAWSLLEGRNTEAFF. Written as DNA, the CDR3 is TGTGCCTGGAGTCTTCTGGAGGGGCGGAACACTGAAGCTTTCTTT.

The CDR3 reads CTSSQVSDRVRQPQHF. CDR3 nucleotide sequence: TGCACCAGCAGCCAAGTCAGTGACAGGGTAAGGCAGCCCCAGCATTTT. The rearrangement uses TRBV1 and TRBJ1-5; the table's D call, TRBD1, has no DNA check behind it. TRBV1 is deemed a pseudogene. CDR3 size: 16 residues.

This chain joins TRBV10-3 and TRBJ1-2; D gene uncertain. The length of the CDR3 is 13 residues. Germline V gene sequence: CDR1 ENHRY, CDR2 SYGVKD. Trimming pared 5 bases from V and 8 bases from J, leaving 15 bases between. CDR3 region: CAISSEEAVGYTF. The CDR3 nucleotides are TGTGCCATCAGTTCGGAGGAGGCCGTGGGCTACACCTTC.

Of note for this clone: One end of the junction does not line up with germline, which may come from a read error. Here the CDR3 reads CAASRGQGYNQPQHF. Here the CDR3 DNA reads TGTGCCGCCAGCCGGGGACAGGGATACAATCAGCCCCAGCATTTT. This chain links TRBV15 with TRBJ1-5; 9 positions match TRBD1. The CDR3 spans 15 residues. Germline V gene data show CDR1 as LNHNV and CDR2 as YYDKDF (reference sequence).

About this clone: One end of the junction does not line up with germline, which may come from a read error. The CDR3 sequence: CASRGAGVSHEQYF. The CDR3 DNA is TGTGCCAGCAGGGGGGCGGGAGTCTCCCACGAGCAGTACTTC. V usage is TRBV25-1 and J usage is TRBJ2-7, with D maybe TRBD2 (7 bases). Germline-derived CDR1 and CDR2 are MGHDK and SYGVNS. The CDR3 is 14 amino acids.

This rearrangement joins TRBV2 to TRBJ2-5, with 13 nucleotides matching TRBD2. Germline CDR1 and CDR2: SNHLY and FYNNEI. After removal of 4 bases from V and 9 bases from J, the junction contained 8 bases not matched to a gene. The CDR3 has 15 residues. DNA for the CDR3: TGTGCCAGCAGTGGGACTAGCGGGAGTGGTGGGGCCCAGTACTTC. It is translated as CASSGTSGSGGAQYF. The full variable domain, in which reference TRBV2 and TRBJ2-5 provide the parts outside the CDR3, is EPEVTQTPSHQVTQMGQEVILRCVPISNHLYFYWYRQILGQKVEFLVSFYNNEISEKSEIFDDQFSVERPDGSNFTLKIRSTKLEDSAMYFCASSGTSGSGGAQYFGPGTRLLVL.

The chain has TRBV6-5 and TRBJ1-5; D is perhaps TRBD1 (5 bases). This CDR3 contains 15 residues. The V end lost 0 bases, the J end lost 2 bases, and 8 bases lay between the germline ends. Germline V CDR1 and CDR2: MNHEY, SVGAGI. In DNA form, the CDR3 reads TGTGCCAGCAGTTACTCAGGGGTTGGCAATCAGCCCCAGCATTTT. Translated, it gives CASSYSGVGNQPQHF.

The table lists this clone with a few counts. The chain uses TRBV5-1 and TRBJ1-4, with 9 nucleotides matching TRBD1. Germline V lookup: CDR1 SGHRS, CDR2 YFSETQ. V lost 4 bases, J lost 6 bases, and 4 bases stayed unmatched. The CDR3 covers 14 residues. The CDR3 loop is CASSRDRADEKLFF. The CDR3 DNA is TGCGCCAGCAGCAGGGACAGGGCAGATGAAAAACTGTTTTTT.

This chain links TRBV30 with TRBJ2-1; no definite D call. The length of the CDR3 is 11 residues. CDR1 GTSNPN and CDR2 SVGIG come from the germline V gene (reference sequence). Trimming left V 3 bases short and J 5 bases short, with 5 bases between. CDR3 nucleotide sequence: TGTGCCTGGAGATATGACAATGAGCAGTTCTTC. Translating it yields CAWRYDNEQFF.